These T cell receptor beta chains were read from a single sample in a study of blood T cell repertoires in COVID-19. The table came from immunoSEQ multiplex PCR; TCRdb's copy has only in-frame clones and leaves some out. The sample lists 110,000 or so clones, over 70% occurring once. Sequences were obtained from peripheral blood. All receptors come from a man aged 45-60 years with acute or convalescent COVID-19. Both conserved end residues are trimmed from each CDR3. Fields, in order: CDR3 length, V gene, CDR3 protein.

CDR3 length: 13; V gene: TRBV10-3; CDR3 protein: AISESGQDNQPQH
CDR3 length: 13; V gene: TRBV5-4; CDR3 protein: ASSLAGGDWTEAF
CDR3 length: 11; V gene: TRBV2; CDR3 protein: ASRRTETDTQY
CDR3 length: 12; V gene: TRBV28; CDR3 protein: ASSRSLGYGEQY
CDR3 length: 14; V gene: TRBV7-3; CDR3 protein: ASSSGLAGSSDTQY
CDR3 length: 11; V gene: TRBV27; CDR3 protein: ASAGGGYSPLH
CDR3 length: 12; V gene: TRBV19; CDR3 protein: ASSDSRGPYEQY
CDR3 length: 13; V gene: TRBV6-1; CDR3 protein: ASSESTQGYNTIY
CDR3 length: 13; V gene: TRBV7-4; CDR3 protein: ASSLFGQGAREQY
CDR3 length: 13; V gene: TRBV29-1; CDR3 protein: SVSRTSGNTGELF
CDR3 length: 19; V gene: TRBV5-1; CDR3 protein: ASSYFPGLAGGIKKTDTQY
CDR3 length: 10; V gene: TRBV12-3/TRBV12-4; CDR3 protein: ASSQLGNTIY
CDR3 length: 12; V gene: TRBV9; CDR3 protein: ASSRTGRDSPLH
CDR3 length: 13; V gene: TRBV12-5; CDR3 protein: ASASRGSSYNEQF
CDR3 length: 14; V gene: TRBV9; CDR3 protein: ASSGSGVGGIGELF
CDR3 length: 15; V gene: TRBV5-1; CDR3 protein: ASSLSREYNMNTEAF
CDR3 length: 12; V gene: TRBV2; CDR3 protein: VMGGTSAYNEQF
CDR3 length: 12; V gene: TRBV28; CDR3 protein: ASSSGGMKNIQY
CDR3 length: 12; V gene: TRBV1; CDR3 protein: TSSPQGSVGGYT
CDR3 length: 11; V gene: TRBV6-6; CDR3 protein: ASHRISTGELF
CDR3 length: 14; V gene: TRBV15; CDR3 protein: ATSRGGQRSNQPQH
CDR3 length: 11; V gene: TRBV9; CDR3 protein: ASSDRANYGYT
CDR3 length: 14; V gene: TRBV28; CDR3 protein: ASSTPDRVRADTQY
CDR3 length: 11; V gene: TRBV5-1; CDR3 protein: ASSQDRGPGYT
CDR3 length: 10; V gene: TRBV14; CDR3 protein: ASSQSYNEQF
CDR3 length: 13; V gene: TRBV6-6; CDR3 protein: ASSYPPGQGLAGH
CDR3 length: 10; V gene: TRBV29-1; CDR3 protein: SVERGYDEQF
CDR3 length: 13; V gene: TRBV6-5; CDR3 protein: ASSLIGTVSYEQY
CDR3 length: 12; V gene: TRBV28; CDR3 protein: ASSSWGENTEAF
CDR3 length: 13; V gene: TRBV7-3; CDR3 protein: ASSLTGQYNSPLH
CDR3 length: 14; V gene: TRBV27; CDR3 protein: ASSLFGTGRGKRAF
CDR3 length: 11; V gene: TRBV11-2; CDR3 protein: ASSFLRYNEQF
CDR3 length: 11; V gene: TRBV4-1; CDR3 protein: ASSLEGRVGYT
CDR3 length: 14; V gene: TRBV4-2; CDR3 protein: ASSQDRAGGQETQY
CDR3 length: 15; V gene: TRBV28; CDR3 protein: ASSSVPGTGEREGYT
CDR3 length: 13; V gene: TRBV6-5; CDR3 protein: ASTISGTGNSPLH
CDR3 length: 13; V gene: TRBV28; CDR3 protein: ASTPWQGDTGELF
CDR3 length: 13; V gene: TRBV5-4; CDR3 protein: ASSSGQGSRSPLH
CDR3 length: 12; V gene: TRBV18; CDR3 protein: ASSPQLGDTEAF
CDR3 length: 12; V gene: TRBV5-1; CDR3 protein: ASSSGQPNTEAF
CDR3 length: 12; V gene: TRBV25-1; CDR3 protein: ASSATGGDTEAF
CDR3 length: 12; V gene: TRBV28; CDR3 protein: ASSPSQRGNGYT
CDR3 length: 12; V gene: TRBV28; CDR3 protein: ASSSGGSGNTIY
CDR3 length: 11; V gene: TRBV28; CDR3 protein: ASRQGLRYGYT
CDR3 length: 12; V gene: TRBV5-1; CDR3 protein: ASSPPGHSETQY
CDR3 length: 15; V gene: TRBV5-4; CDR3 protein: ASSFSGGHPLYTEAF
CDR3 length: 12; V gene: TRBV9; CDR3 protein: ASKSGGAADTQY
CDR3 length: 12; V gene: TRBV19; CDR3 protein: ASTRQGLRSPLH
CDR3 length: 15; V gene: TRBV18; CDR3 protein: ASSPPLSGGAHYGYT
CDR3 length: 15; V gene: TRBV24-1; CDR3 protein: ATSARAGKSGANVLT
CDR3 length: 13; V gene: TRBV25-1; CDR3 protein: ASSEQVGGGGEAF
CDR3 length: 13; V gene: TRBV5-4; CDR3 protein: ASSLGTSGFYEQY
CDR3 length: 13; V gene: TRBV7-8; CDR3 protein: ASSLGGSPNYGYT
CDR3 length: 13; V gene: TRBV2; CDR3 protein: ASTLKTGNNYGYT
CDR3 length: 15; V gene: TRBV11-2; CDR3 protein: ASSLGRREFSGNTIY